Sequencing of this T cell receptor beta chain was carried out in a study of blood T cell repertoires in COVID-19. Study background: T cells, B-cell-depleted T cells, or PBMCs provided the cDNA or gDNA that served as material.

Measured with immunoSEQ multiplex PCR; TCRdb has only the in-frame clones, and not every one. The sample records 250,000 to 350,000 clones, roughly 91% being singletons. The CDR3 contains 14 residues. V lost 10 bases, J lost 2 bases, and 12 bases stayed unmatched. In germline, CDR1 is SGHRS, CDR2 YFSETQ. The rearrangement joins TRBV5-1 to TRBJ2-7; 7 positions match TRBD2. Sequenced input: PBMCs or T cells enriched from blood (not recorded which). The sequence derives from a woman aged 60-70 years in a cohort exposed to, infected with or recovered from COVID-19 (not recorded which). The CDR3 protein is CASRAGPSTYEQYF. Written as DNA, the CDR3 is TGCGCCTCCAGAGCGGGGCCCTCGACCTACGAGCAGTACTTC.